Sequencing of this T cell receptor beta chain was carried out in a study of blood T cell repertoires in COVID-19. How the authors handled the data: Amplification with reference gene primers provided the estimates of nucleated cell counts. Some clones are missing from TCRdb's copy, which holds only in-frame ones; the method was immunoSEQ multiplex PCR. V and J calls and clone size are as listed in that table; D and trimming were resolved from the DNA. Among approximately 320,000 clones listed, about 87% were seen once. Trimming took 5 bases from V and 6 from J, leaving 14 bases between them. The CDR3 length is 14 residues. From germline, CDR1 is SNHLY and CDR2 FYNNEI.

The sequenced sample consisted of PBMCs or T cells enriched from blood (not recorded which). The source is a woman aged 18-29 years who had recovered from COVID-19. V gene TRBV2 combines with J gene TRBJ1-5; the D is unclear. CDR3 DNA sequence: TGTGCCAGCAGTTCCGGCGAGGGAGGTCAGCCCCAGCATTTT. The encoded protein is CASSSGEGGQPQHF.